This TCR beta chain was captured by sequencing in a study of blood T cell repertoires in COVID-19 (TCRdb year 2020). Study-level background: The collaborator samples originated in the United States, Italy and Spain and spanned the acute and convalescent phases of COVID-19. HLA class I and class II types, where available, came from metadata supplied by the sample provider rather than from assay-based typing. The dataset comprised deeply sampled blood TCRbeta repertoires from subjects exposed to, actively infected with, or recovered from COVID-19. A freely available public database, intended as a resource for researchers studying the immune response to SARS-CoV-2, is where the repertoires were released. Samples were obtained from the ongoing ImmuneRACE study (first 160 participants) and from 1,254 subjects provided by 6 global collaborators. The material from the prospective study consisted of cDNA or gDNA derived from T cells, B-cell-depleted T cells, or PBMCs. Sample metadata almost always included a de-identified subject ID, COVID-19 status, age in years and sex. General conclusions and limits of the study: Clinical and demographic metadata were provided uncurated, with the amount varying by source and participant.

There are 11 amino acids in the CDR3, from cysteine to phenylalanine inclusive. Only the CDR3 portion is preserved as DNA: 33 bases, with reading frame beginning at the first base. The germline V gene encodes CDR1 DFQATT and CDR2 SNEGSKA (reference sequence). V is pared back by 3 bases and J by 2 bases, with 4 bases lying between the germline termini. TCRbeta CDR3 regions were amplified from genomic DNA by means of the immunoSEQ Assay, a bias-controlled multiplex PCR. Per the source publication's procedure: Nucleated cell counts per sample were estimated from amplification of reference gene primers within the assay. To quantify the absolute abundance of each unique TCRbeta CDR3 rearrangement, sequence reads were collapsed and filtered. For each sample, productive Simpson clonality was calculated by taking the square root of Simpson's diversity index across productive rearrangements. This is the immuneACCESS table as TCRdb keeps it, with only in-frame sequences that have V and J called. A part of the clones is gone; compared with another copy, unresolved V genes explain less than half, and the rest is unexplained. V and J calls and clone size are those listed in that table; D and trimming were worked out from the DNA. The sample table contains 300,000 to 400,000 clones; only one count was recorded for approximately 89% of them. Approximately 1.8% of the sample belongs to the ten largest clones.

On this clone: Its antigen has not been determined. No much larger clonotype is one base removed from it; base qualities were not supplied.

One collaborating source in Seattle enrolled patients while the patients were actively infected and followed the patients over time throughout the course of disease. Collaborating institutions collected whole blood in K2EDTA tubes following their own protocols. For TCRbeta analysis, collaborators shipped samples as frozen whole blood, isolated PBMCs, or DNA extracted from either of those sample types. This clonotype was obtained from a woman aged 25 to 39 with COVID-19, enrolled during active disease. Recombination connected TRBV20-1 to TRBJ1-1, with the identity of the D gene unclear. Sample: peripheral blood. The CDR3 reads as follows: CSASYNTEAFF. The DNA sequence is TGCAGTGCTAGTTATAACACTGAAGCTTTCTTT.